One and the same sample provided the 28 T cell receptor beta chains below, sequenced in a study of technical replicates of blood from a handful of donors. Here immunoSEQ multiplex PCR was the method, and the copy in TCRdb shows in-frame clones only, minus some. The data show roughly 83,000 clones, approximately 90% seen once. The sample was T cells isolated from PBMCs. These receptors were obtained from a human donor in good health.

The rearrangement links TRBV5-1 to TRBJ2-3, with 11 bases that match TRBD2. V was clipped by 4 bases and J by 2 bases; unmatched bases: 9. Germline CDR1 SGHRS, CDR2 YFSETQ. This CDR3 region has 17 residues. The CDR3 reads CASSPGLAARYTDTQYF. In DNA form, the CDR3 reads TGCGCCAGCAGCCCGGGACTAGCGGCAAGGTACACAGATACGCAGTATTTT.

Concerning this clone itself: The identical CDR3 is also encoded by other nucleotide sequences in the sample. The CDR3 DNA is TGTGCCAGTAGTATCACGGTGAGCTCCTACAATGAGCAGTTCTTC. Amino acids: CASSITVSSYNEQFF. The genes are TRBV19 and TRBJ2-1; D not resolved. Trimming took off 3 bases at V and 0 bases at J, with 9 bases between the two ends. Per the germline V gene, CDR1 is LNHDA and CDR2 is SQIVND (reference sequence). There are 15 residues in the CDR3.

The J gene is TRBJ2-3, the V gene TRBV28; 10 nucleotides agree with TRBD2. This CDR3 spans 17 amino acids. V gave up 3 bases and J gave up 6 bases; unmatched junction bases: 12. The V gene's germline CDR1 is MDHEN and CDR2 SYDVKM. This CDR3 reads CASSFGAVKREGDTQYF. DNA for the CDR3: TGTGCCAGCAGTTTTGGGGCCGTGAAGCGGGAGGGTGATACGCAGTATTTT.

This clone occurred once. As DNA, the CDR3 is TGTGCCAGCGTTTCTAGCGGCACCTACAATGAGCAGTTCTTC. Amino acid sequence: CASVSSGTYNEQFF. The chain links TRBV6-5 to TRBJ2-1; 7 positions agree with TRBD2. The CDR3 totals 14 residues. Germline-derived CDR1 and CDR2 are MNHEY and SVGAGI. After removal of 8 bases from V and 2 bases from J, the junction contained 6 bases not matched to a gene.

The J gene is TRBJ1-1, the V gene TRBV28, with a tentative D call TRBD1 (6 bases). The CDR3 sequence is 12 residues long. CDR1 MDHEN and CDR2 SYDVKM come from the germline V gene. V lost 6 bases and J lost 8, with 13 bases in between. CDR3 sequence (DNA): TGTGCCAGCAGGGGCAGGGGACCCGAAGCTTTCTTT. It encodes CASRGRGPEAFF.

In this sample, this clone turned up once. At one end, the junction sequence differs from germline, possibly due to a read error. V and J are TRBV7-7 and TRBJ1-2; D is ambiguous. The CDR3 contains 16 residues. CDR1 is SSHAT, CDR2 FNYEAQ, per germline (reference sequence). For the CDR3, the DNA is TGTGCTAGCAGCCTCGCTGATGGGGAGCGAAGCTATGGCTACACCTTC. Amino acids: CASSLADGERSYGYTF. Full variable domain (remainder filled in from reference TRBV7-7 and TRBJ1-2): GAGVSQSPRYKVTKRGQDVTLRCDPISSHATLYWYQQALGQGPEFLTYFNYEAQPDKSGLPSDRFSAERPEGSISTLTIQRTEQRDSAMYRCASSLADGERSYGYTFGSGTRLTVV.

The chain links TRBV4-1 to TRBJ1-1; D ambiguous. Trimming removed 1 base at V and 3 bases at J, with 21 bases between. Germline V gene data show CDR1 as MGHRA and CDR2 as YSYEKL. The CDR3 covers 18 residues. CDR3: CASSQGELNRSPHTEAFF. The CDR3 DNA reads as TGCGCCAGCAGCCAAGGTGAGTTGAACCGGAGTCCCCACACTGAAGCTTTCTTT.

This clone was recorded once. The rearrangement links TRBV6-4 to TRBJ1-5, with 8 bases lining up with TRBD1. J lost 0 bases, V lost 7 bases, and 5 bases had no gene match. Germline V CDR1 and CDR2: MRHNA, SNTAGT. This CDR3 is built from 15 residues. CDR3 amino acids: CASTTGTGSNQPQHF. CDR3 DNA sequence: TGTGCCAGCACTACCGGGACAGGTAGCAATCAGCCCCAGCATTTT.

This clone was counted between two and nine times. The chain carries TRBV27 and TRBJ1-1; D remains ambiguous. Germline-derived CDR1 and CDR2 are MNHEY and SMNVEV (reference sequence). Trimming pared 4 bases from V and 4 bases from J, leaving 10 bases between. This CDR3 comprises 13 residues. CDR3 loop: CASSSSGPTEAFF. The DNA for the CDR3 is TGTGCCAGCAGTTCAAGCGGGCCCACTGAAGCTTTCTTT.

The rearrangement links TRBV7-2 to TRBJ2-3; TRBD2 aligns across 8 bases. After removal of 2 bases from V and 1 base from J, the junction contained 2 bases not matched to a gene. Germline loops: CDR1 SGHTA, CDR2 FQGNSA. The CDR3 contains 15 residues. The CDR3, as DNA: TGTGCCAGCAGCTTACCGACTAGCGGCACAGATACGCAGTATTTT. It specifies CASSLPTSGTDTQYF.

This clone was seen only a few times. The rearrangement links TRBV10-2 to TRBJ1-1; D unresolved. Germline V lookup: CDR1 WSHSY, CDR2 SAAADI. Trimming stripped 6 bases from V and 5 bases from J, with 16 bases between. The CDR3 has 14 amino acids. In nucleotides, the CDR3 is TGCGCCAGCAGCGGGATGTCTCTTGGTACTGAAGCTTTCTTT. Its translation is CASSGMSLGTEAFF.

The chain has TRBV5-6 and TRBJ2-7, with TRBD2 identical over 14 bases. This CDR3 is 16 amino acids long. J was trimmed by 6 bases and V by 4 bases; bases with no gene match: 9. The germline V gene has CDR1 SGHDT and CDR2 YYEEEE. The CDR3 protein is CASSAPPGLAGAEQYF. CDR3 coding DNA: TGTGCCAGCAGCGCGCCTCCGGGACTAGCGGGAGCCGAGCAGTACTTC. The variable domain in full, completed from reference TRBV5-6 and TRBJ2-7, reads DAGVTQSPTHLIKTRGQQVTLRCSPKSGHDTVSWYQQALGQGPQFIFQYYEEEERQRGNFPDRFSGHQFPNYSSELNVNALLLGDSALYLCASSAPPGLAGAEQYFGPGTRLTVT.

This chain links TRBV11-3 with TRBJ2-5, with 9 bases matching TRBD2. CDR3 size: 16 residues. The ends lost 1 base at V and 5 bases at J; junction bases unmatched: 8. Germline V gene data show CDR1 as SGHNT and CDR2 as YENEEA. For the CDR3, the DNA is TGTGCCAGCAGCTTAGTAGCGGGAGTTATGGGGGAGACCCAGTACTTC. Protein sequence: CASSLVAGVMGETQYF.

CDR3 in DNA: TGTGCCAGCAGCTCGCGGGACAGGGGCCCTTTCTTCCCCCAGCATTTT. Protein sequence: CASSSRDRGPFFPQHF. The J gene is TRBJ1-5, the V gene TRBV5-6, with 10 bases lining up with TRBD1. There are 16 residues in the CDR3. Germline values: CDR1 SGHDT, CDR2 YYEEEE. With V trimmed by 3 bases and J by 10 bases, 13 bases remained unmatched.

The rearrangement joins TRBV15 to TRBJ2-7; TRBD1 is a possible D gene (6 bases). CDR1 is LNHNV, CDR2 YYDKDF, per germline (reference sequence). Between the trimmed V and J ends, which lost 1 base and 3 bases, there was a span of 19 bases. CDR3 size: 17 residues. The CDR3 protein is CATSRGVSGALIYEQYF. The CDR3 DNA sequence: TGTGCCACCAGCAGAGGAGTGTCAGGGGCACTGATCTACGAGCAGTACTTC. Combining the CDR3 with reference TRBV15 and TRBJ2-7 gives the whole variable domain DAMVIQNPRYQVTQFGKPVTLSCSQTLNHNVMYWYQQKSSQAPKLLFHYYDKDFNNEADTPDNFQSRRPNTSFCFLDIRSPGLGDTAMYLCATSRGVSGALIYEQYFGPGTRLTVT.

J is TRBJ2-1 and V is TRBV11-3; 9 bases fit TRBD1. The CDR3 is 14 residues long. The germline V gene encodes CDR1 SGHNT and CDR2 YENEEA. Trimming at V came to 5 bases and at J to 5 bases, leaving 4 bases not matched to a gene. Here the CDR3 reads CASSRGQGHNEQFF. CDR3 bases: TGTGCCAGCAGCCGGGGACAGGGTCACAATGAGCAGTTCTTC.

The chain uses TRBV7-2 and TRBJ2-2, with D perhaps TRBD2 (5 bases). The CDR3 has 18 amino acids. Trimming removed 2 bases at V and 1 base at J, with 17 bases between. Germline V gives CDR1 SGHTA, CDR2 FQGNSA. In DNA form, the CDR3 reads TGTGCCAGCAGCTTACCGGTGGGAGAGCCACGGAACACCGGGGAGCTGTTTTTT. Amino acids: CASSLPVGEPRNTGELFF.

The V gene is TRBV2, the J gene TRBJ2-3; 11 bases fit TRBD2. The CDR3 runs to 15 residues. Germline assignment: CDR1 SNHLY and CDR2 FYNNEI. Trimming at V came to 6 bases and at J to 13 bases, leaving 15 bases not matched to a gene. The CDR3 here is CASRGQGPSGGREYF. The CDR3 region has the DNA TGTGCCAGCAGAGGACAGGGCCCTAGCGGGGGGAGAGAGTATTTT.

The chain couples TRBV4-1 to TRBJ2-2; D not certain. Germline values: CDR1 MGHRA, CDR2 YSYEKL. V was cut by 0 bases and J by 1 base, with 3 bases left in between. There are 14 residues in the CDR3. The CDR3, as DNA: TGCGCCAGCAGCCAAGATATGAACACCGGGGAGCTGTTTTTT. Translated, it gives CASSQDMNTGELFF.

This clone was seen at least ten times. This chain connects TRBV7-8 to TRBJ1-2, with TRBD1 identical over 7 bases. The J segment lost 1 base and the V segment lost 1 base, leaving 6 bases of the junction unmatched. Germline CDR1 is SGHVS and CDR2 is FQNEAQ. The CDR3 extends over 16 amino acids. The CDR3 protein is CASSLGGQSLNYGYTF. The CDR3 DNA is TGTGCCAGCAGCTTAGGGGGACAGTCTCTTAACTATGGCTACACCTTC.

This chain connects TRBV28 to TRBJ1-2; TRBD1 is a possible D gene (6 bases). The CDR3 spans 17 residues. Per the germline V gene, CDR1 is MDHEN and CDR2 is SYDVKM. Trimming shortened V by 6 bases and J by 3 bases, and 23 bases separated the two germline ends. The CDR3 sequence is CASRTKWVGAKDYGYTF. The CDR3 DNA is TGTGCCAGCAGGACAAAGTGGGTGGGGGCTAAGGACTATGGCTACACCTTC.

CDR3 DNA sequence: TGCGCCAGTTCAGGACAGGGGGACACAGATACGCAGTATTTT. It yields the protein CASSGQGDTDTQYF. The V call is TRBV5-1, the J call TRBJ2-3; 10 bases align to TRBD1. CDR1 is SGHRS, CDR2 YFSETQ, per germline. The V and J ends lost 8 bases and 2 bases, in that order; junction bases with no gene match: 5. The CDR3 extends over 14 amino acids.

The chain uses TRBV19 and TRBJ1-5; 8 nucleotides line up with TRBD1. CDR1 LNHDA and CDR2 SQIVND come from the germline V gene (reference sequence). The CDR3 runs 14 residues. J was trimmed by 4 bases and V by 4 bases; bases with no gene match: 3. The CDR3 protein is CASSNTGGNQPQHF. CDR3 nucleotide sequence: TGTGCCAGTAGTAACACAGGGGGGAATCAGCCCCAGCATTTT. The full variable domain, rest sourced from reference TRBV19 and TRBJ1-5, is DGGITQSPKYLFRKEGQNVTLSCEQNLNHDAMYWYRQDPGQGLRLIYYSQIVNDFQKGDIAEGYSVSREKKESFPLTVTSAQKNPTAFYLCASSNTGGNQPQHFGDGTRLSIL.

This rearrangement joins TRBV4-1 to TRBJ2-7; 8 bases align to TRBD1. The CDR3 is made up of 14 amino acids. V shed 3 bases and J 2 bases; nucleotides not matched to a gene: 3. Germline-derived CDR1 and CDR2 are MGHRA and YSYEKL. The CDR3 coding sequence is TGCGCCAGCAGCCAGGGACAGGCGACCTACGAGCAGTACTTC. It codes for CASSQGQATYEQYF.

This clone was seen a handful of times. This sample includes further DNA sequences coding for the same CDR3. The gene calls are TRBV30 and TRBJ2-5, with D uncertain. CDR1 is GTSNPN, CDR2 SVGIG, per germline (reference sequence). CDR3 length equals 12 residues. Trimming took off 2 bases at V and 0 bases at J, with 4 bases between the two ends. CDR3 DNA sequence: TGTGCCTGGAGTTTAAACCAAGAGACCCAGTACTTC. Protein product: CAWSLNQETQYF.

This clone was seen just once. The rearrangement joins TRBV11-3 to TRBJ2-1; 12 bases agree with TRBD2. The CDR3 length is 17 residues. The V segment lost 4 bases and the J segment 2 bases; nucleotides outside the gene matches: 6. Germline CDR1 reads SGHNT; CDR2 reads YENEEA. The DNA for the CDR3 is TGTGCCAGCAGCTACAAACCTAGCGGGGGGGCCTACAATGAGCAGTTCTTC. Its protein is CASSYKPSGGAYNEQFF. The entire variable domain, with the rest obtained from reference TRBV11-3 and TRBJ2-1, is as follows: EAGVVQSPRYKIIEKKQPVAFWCNPISGHNTLYWYLQNLGQGPELLIRYENEEAVDDSQLPKDRFSAERLKGVDSTLKIQPAELGDSAVYLCASSYKPSGGAYNEQFFGPGTRLTVL.

This clone turned up a few times. This chain uses TRBV28 with TRBJ1-5; 7 positions agree with TRBD1. With V trimmed by 4 bases and J by 4 bases, 4 bases remained unmatched. The germline V gene encodes CDR1 MDHEN and CDR2 SYDVKM. The CDR3 has 14 amino acids. The CDR3 nucleotides are TGTGCCAGCAGTTCGGGACAGACAAATCAGCCCCAGCATTTT. It is translated as CASSSGQTNQPQHF.

The rearrangement uses TRBV28 and TRBJ1-1; D is possibly TRBD1 (5 bases). In germline, CDR1 is MDHEN, CDR2 SYDVKM. Trimming removed 3 bases at V and 14 bases at J, with 22 bases between. The CDR3 is 14 amino acids. The CDR3 spells CASSLERTTQDIFF. In DNA, the CDR3 is TGTGCCAGCAGTTTGGAAAGGACGACTCAGGACATATTCTTT.